Listed below are T cell receptor beta chains from one sample, sequenced in a study of CD8 T cells in ankylosing spondylitis. Each CDR3 protein gets one entry after TCRdb re-called the 5' RACE reads with MiXCR. The sample has fewer than 750,000 distinct CDR3 sequences, under 20% seen once. The sequenced sample was blood, either unsorted or a sorted T cell fraction (not recorded which). These receptors came from a male donor with ankylosing spondylitis. The CDR3 runs from the conserved cysteine through the conserved F or W. A D gene is named only where the DNA matches it firmly. Clone sizes are given selectively: once, few, many, or a class where the clone is expanded.

clone_size: few; j_call: TRBJ2-1; d_call: TRBD1; v_call: TRBV19; cdr3_nt: TGTGCCAGTCTCAAGGGGGCGGGTTACAATGAGCAGTTCTTC; cdr3_aa: CASLKGAGYNEQFF
clone_size: few; j_call: TRBJ2-2; d_call: -; v_call: TRBV24-1; cdr3_nt: TGTGCCACCACCGACACCAACACCGGGGAGCTGTTTTTT; cdr3_aa: CATTDTNTGELFF
clone_size: few; j_call: TRBJ2-2; d_call: -; v_call: TRBV6-1; cdr3_nt: TGTGCCAGCAGGCCTCTAGGGTCAGTAACCGGGGAGCTGTTTTTT; cdr3_aa: CASRPLGSVTGELFF
clone_size: few; j_call: TRBJ2-1; d_call: -; v_call: TRBV28; cdr3_nt: TGTGCCAGCACCAAGTCGTTGAGCTCCTACAATGAGCAGTTCTTC; cdr3_aa: CASTKSLSSYNEQFF
clone_size: few; j_call: TRBJ1-2; d_call: -; v_call: TRBV20-1; cdr3_nt: TGCAGTGCTAGTTTGGACTATGGCTACACCTTC; cdr3_aa: CSASLDYGYTF
clone_size: few; j_call: TRBJ2-7; d_call: -; v_call: TRBV9; cdr3_nt: TGTGCCAGCAGCGTAGACACGAGCTCCTACGAGCAGTACTTC; cdr3_aa: CASSVDTSSYEQYF
clone_size: -; j_call: TRBJ2-7; d_call: TRBD1; v_call: TRBV5-6; cdr3_nt: TGTGCCAGCGGCCCCGGGGCAGGGGGCTCGAACGAGCAGTACTTC; cdr3_aa: CASGPGAGGSNEQYF
clone_size: -; j_call: TRBJ1-5; d_call: -; v_call: TRBV6-6; cdr3_nt: TGTGCCAGCAGTTCCTTGGGGGACCAGCCCCAGCATTTT; cdr3_aa: CASSSLGDQPQHF
clone_size: many; j_call: TRBJ1-2; d_call: -; v_call: TRBV7-2; cdr3_nt: TGTGCCAGCAGTTTAAGTAACTATGGCTACACCTTC; cdr3_aa: CASSLSNYGYTF
clone_size: -; j_call: TRBJ2-5; d_call: -; v_call: TRBV3-1; cdr3_nt: TGTGCCAGCGATGGTGGCTCCCTGGGCCAAGAGACCCAGTACTTC; cdr3_aa: CASDGGSLGQETQYF
clone_size: few; j_call: TRBJ2-7; d_call: -; v_call: TRBV10-3; cdr3_nt: TGTGCCAGCAGGGACCGACCCTACGAGCAGTACTTC; cdr3_aa: CASRDRPYEQYF
clone_size: few; j_call: TRBJ1-2; d_call: -; v_call: TRBV11-2; cdr3_nt: TGTGCCAGCAGCGGAGGGTTCCTTATTGATGGCTACACCTTC; cdr3_aa: CASSGGFLIDGYTF
clone_size: -; j_call: TRBJ2-2; d_call: -; v_call: TRBV9; cdr3_nt: TGTGCCAGCAGCGTAGGATCGAGACAGCAGACCGGGGAGCTGTTTTTT; cdr3_aa: CASSVGSRQQTGELFF
clone_size: -; j_call: TRBJ2-7; d_call: -; v_call: TRBV19; cdr3_nt: TGTGCCAGTAGCGACGACCTCTACGAGCAGTACTTC; cdr3_aa: CASSDDLYEQYF
clone_size: -; j_call: TRBJ2-2; d_call: -; v_call: TRBV15; cdr3_nt: TGTGCCACCAGCAGTTGGACAAAGAACACCGGGGAGCTGTTTTTT; cdr3_aa: CATSSWTKNTGELFF
clone_size: few; j_call: TRBJ1-1; d_call: -; v_call: TRBV12-3/TRBV12-4; cdr3_nt: TGTGCCAGCAGTTTGGAGGTCATGAACACTGAAGCTTTCTTT; cdr3_aa: CASSLEVMNTEAFF